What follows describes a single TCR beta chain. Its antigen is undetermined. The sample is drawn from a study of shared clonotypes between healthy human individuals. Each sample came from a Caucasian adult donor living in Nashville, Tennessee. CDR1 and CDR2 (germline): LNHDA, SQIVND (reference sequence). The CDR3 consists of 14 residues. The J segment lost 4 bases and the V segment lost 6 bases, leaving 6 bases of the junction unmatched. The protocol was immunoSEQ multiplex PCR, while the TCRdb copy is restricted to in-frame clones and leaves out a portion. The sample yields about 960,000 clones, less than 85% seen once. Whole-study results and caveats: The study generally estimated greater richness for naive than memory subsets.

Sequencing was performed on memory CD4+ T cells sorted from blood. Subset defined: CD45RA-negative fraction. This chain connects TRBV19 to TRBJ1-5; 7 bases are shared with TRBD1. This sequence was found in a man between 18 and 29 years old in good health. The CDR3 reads CASSLGGGNQPQHF. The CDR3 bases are TGTGCCAGTAGCCTAGGGGGCGGGAATCAGCCCCAGCATTTT.